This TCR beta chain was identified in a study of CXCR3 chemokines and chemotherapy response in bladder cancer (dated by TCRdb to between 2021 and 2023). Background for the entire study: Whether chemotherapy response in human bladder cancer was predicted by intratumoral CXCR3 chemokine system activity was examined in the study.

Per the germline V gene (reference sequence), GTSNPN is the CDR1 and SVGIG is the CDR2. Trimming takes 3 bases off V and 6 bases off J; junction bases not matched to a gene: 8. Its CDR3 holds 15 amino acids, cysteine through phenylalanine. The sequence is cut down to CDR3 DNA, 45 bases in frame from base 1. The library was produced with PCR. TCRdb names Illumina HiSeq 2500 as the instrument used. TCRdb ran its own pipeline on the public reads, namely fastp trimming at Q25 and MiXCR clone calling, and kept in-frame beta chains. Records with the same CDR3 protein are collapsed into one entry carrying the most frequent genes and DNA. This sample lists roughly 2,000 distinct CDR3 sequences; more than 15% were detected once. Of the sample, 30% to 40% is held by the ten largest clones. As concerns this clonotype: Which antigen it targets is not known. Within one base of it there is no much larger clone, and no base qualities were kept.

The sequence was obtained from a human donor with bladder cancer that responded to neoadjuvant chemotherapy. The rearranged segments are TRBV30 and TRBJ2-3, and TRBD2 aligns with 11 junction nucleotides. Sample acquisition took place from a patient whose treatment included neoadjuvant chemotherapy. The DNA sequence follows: TGTGCCTGGAGGGGATTAGCGGGAGGGCCGGATACGCAGTATTTT. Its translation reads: CAWRGLAGGPDTQYF.